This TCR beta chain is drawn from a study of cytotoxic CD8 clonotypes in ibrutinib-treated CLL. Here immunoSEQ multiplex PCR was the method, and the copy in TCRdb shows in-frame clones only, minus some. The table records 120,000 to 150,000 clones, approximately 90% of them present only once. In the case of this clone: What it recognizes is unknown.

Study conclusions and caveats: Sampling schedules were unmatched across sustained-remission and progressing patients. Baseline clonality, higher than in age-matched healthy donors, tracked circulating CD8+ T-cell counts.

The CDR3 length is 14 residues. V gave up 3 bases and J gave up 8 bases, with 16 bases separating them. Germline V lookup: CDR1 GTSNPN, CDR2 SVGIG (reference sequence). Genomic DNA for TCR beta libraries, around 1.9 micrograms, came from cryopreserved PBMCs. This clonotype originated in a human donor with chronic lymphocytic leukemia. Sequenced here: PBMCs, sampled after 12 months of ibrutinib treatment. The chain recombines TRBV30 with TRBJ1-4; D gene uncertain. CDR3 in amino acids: CAWRFGGSVEKLFF. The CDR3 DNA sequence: TGTGCCTGGAGGTTTGGAGGGTCGGTGGAAAAACTGTTTTTT.